These 26 T cell receptor beta chains share one sample of origin, sequenced in a study of T cell changes during pregnancy in multiple sclerosis. The repertoire was sequenced with immunoSEQ multiplex PCR; TCRdb's copy has only in-frame clones and lacks some. There are roughly 38,000 clones in the sample; less than 95% occur only once, and over 8% lies in the top ten. The material sequenced was CD8+ T cells from peripheral blood mononuclear cells, taken in the first trimester of pregnancy. The receptors derive from a female donor with multiple sclerosis, enrolled in a pregnancy study.

The rearrangement joins TRBV29-1 to TRBJ1-3; D not resolved. CDR1 is SQVTM and CDR2 is ANQGSEA in the germline V gene. This CDR3 comprises 11 residues. V was clipped by 3 bases and J by 4 bases, with 4 bases between them. CDR3 protein: CSVDQGNTIYF. CDR3 bases: TGCAGCGTTGACCAAGGAAACACCATATATTTT.

This clone has only one observation. The V call is TRBV10-1, the J call TRBJ1-1; possibly TRBD1 for D (5 bases). Germline V gene sequence: CDR1 WNHNN, CDR2 SYGVQD (reference sequence). The CDR3 contains 13 residues. V dropped 2 bases and J dropped 4 bases, with 8 bases sitting between them. CDR3 in DNA: TGCGCCAGCAGTGAGAATAGGGGCACTGAAGCTTTCTTT. Translating it yields CASSENRGTEAFF.

The V call is TRBV5-8, the J call TRBJ2-3; 7 bases align to TRBD2. The CDR3 runs 16 residues. Germline values: CDR1 SGHTS, CDR2 YDEGEE. Germline trimming cut 5 bases from V and 3 bases from J; bases unmatched to any gene: 12. This chain's CDR3 is CASRRQRAGKTDTQYF. The CDR3 region has the DNA TGTGCCAGCAGAAGGCAGAGAGCGGGGAAGACAGATACGCAGTATTTT. The full variable domain, completed using reference TRBV5-8 and TRBJ2-3, is EAGVTQSPTHLIKTRGQQATLRCSPISGHTSVYWYQQALGLGLQFLLWYDEGEERNRGNFPPRFSGRQFPNYSSELNVNALELEDSALYLCASRRQRAGKTDTQYFGPGTRLTVL.

The CDR3 sequence is CASSISSGDYNEQFF. The CDR3 coding sequence is TGTGCCAGTAGTATTAGTAGCGGGGACTACAATGAGCAGTTCTTC. V is TRBV19 and J is TRBJ2-1; 8 bases map to TRBD2. V dropped 3 bases and J dropped 3; count of bases not matched to a gene: 4. CDR3 length equals 15 residues. The germline V gene has CDR1 LNHDA and CDR2 SQIVND (reference sequence).

The chain is built from TRBV9 and TRBJ2-4; TRBD1 agrees at 9 bases. The J segment lost 1 base and the V segment lost 0 bases, leaving 11 bases of the junction unmatched. Germline assignment: CDR1 SGDLS and CDR2 YYNGEE. There are 19 residues in the CDR3. CDR3 DNA sequence: TGTGCCAGCAGCGTAGACGGGACAGGGCGCCTCTCTGCCAAAAACATTCAGTACTTC. It specifies CASSVDGTGRLSAKNIQYF.

This clone was detected only a few times. The chain recombines TRBV2 with TRBJ1-1; D gene ambiguous. The CDR3 totals 11 residues. V gave up 7 bases and J gave up 5 bases, with 8 bases separating them. Per germline, CDR1 SNHLY and CDR2 FYNNEI. Here the CDR3 reads CASMGETEAFF. The CDR3 DNA reads as TGTGCCAGCATGGGAGAAACTGAAGCTTTCTTT.

This chain links TRBV27 with TRBJ2-7, with 11 bases fitting TRBD2. The J segment lost 1 base and the V segment lost 5 bases, leaving 4 bases of the junction unmatched. This CDR3 contains 15 residues. CDR1 is MNHEY and CDR2 is SMNVEV in the germline V gene (reference sequence). The CDR3 is CASSQTSGISYEQYF. Here the CDR3 DNA reads TGTGCCAGCAGTCAGACTAGCGGGATTTCCTACGAGCAGTACTTC.

The chain has TRBV7-9 and TRBJ1-1; 8 bases align to TRBD1. Trimming removed 5 bases from V and 1 base from J; junction bases left unmatched: 6. The V gene's germline CDR1 is SEHNR and CDR2 FQNEAQ (reference sequence). The length of the CDR3 is 15 residues. The CDR3 DNA sequence: TGTGCCAGCAGCGGCCAACAGGGGGGGAACACTGAAGCTTTCTTT. Translation gives CASSGQQGGNTEAFF.

The table lists this clone with a count of one. The V gene is TRBV30, the J gene TRBJ1-2, with 9 nucleotides matching TRBD1. V dropped 0 bases and J dropped 7; count of bases not matched to a gene: 3. CDR1 is GTSNPN, CDR2 SVGIG, per germline (reference sequence). This CDR3 has 13 residues. CDR3 nucleotides: TGTGCCTGGAGTGTGGACAGGGGAGGTGGCTACACCTTC. This gives the protein CAWSVDRGGGYTF.

In its sample, this clone was seen once. The chain employs TRBV7-7 and TRBJ2-1, with D possibly TRBD1 on 6 matching bases. The CDR3 extends over 15 amino acids. Per the germline V gene, CDR1 is SSHAT and CDR2 is FNYEAQ (reference sequence). V shed 5 bases and J shed 2 bases, with 13 bases lying between them. The CDR3 DNA reads TGTGCCAGCAGCCCCGGGACACTTCCCTACAATGAGCAGTTCTTC. Its protein product is CASSPGTLPYNEQFF.

In DNA, the CDR3 is TGTGCTAGTGGTTCCCTCGGGGCGGGAGGCTCGCCTGAGCAGTACTTC. Translating it yields CASGSLGAGGSPEQYF. The chain has TRBV12-5 and TRBJ2-7; 8 bases agree with TRBD2. This CDR3 region has 16 residues. Germline V CDR1 and CDR2: LGHNT, FRNRAP. Losses at the gene ends were 4 bases for V and 7 bases for J; bases not matched to a gene: 15.

The chain combines TRBV27 with TRBJ1-5; no definite D call. Germline loops: CDR1 MNHEY, CDR2 SMNVEV (reference sequence). Trimming pared 3 bases from V and 6 bases from J, leaving 9 bases between. The CDR3 is made up of 13 amino acids. Here the CDR3 DNA reads TGTGCCAGCAGTTTGAGCGTTGGTCAGCCCCAGCATTTT. This codes for CASSLSVGQPQHF.

V gene TRBV4-3 combines with J gene TRBJ1-2, with a possible D match to TRBD1 (6 bases). Germline assignment: CDR1 LGHNA and CDR2 YSLEER. The CDR3 sequence is 14 residues long. Trimming left V 0 bases short and J 6 bases short, with 11 bases between. For the CDR3, the DNA is TGCGCCAGCAGCCAAGATTGGGCAGGGGATGGCTACACCTTC. Amino acids: CASSQDWAGDGYTF.

This sequence joins TRBV6-5 and TRBJ2-5, with TRBD1 matching 12 bases. The DNA end favors TRBJ2-7, so the J call may be wrong. The V gene's germline CDR1 is MNHEY and CDR2 SVGAGI. This CDR3 spans 15 amino acids. CDR3 in amino acids: CASSPGTGGNYEQYF. The DNA for the CDR3 is TGTGCCAGCAGCCCCGGGACAGGGGGCAACTACGAGCAGTACTTC.

The chain joins TRBV6-5 to TRBJ2-2; the D gene is possibly TRBD1 (5 bases). The CDR3 length is 14 residues. V was clipped by 6 bases and J by 7 bases, with 15 bases between them. Germline V gene sequence: CDR1 MNHEY, CDR2 SVGAGI. The chain's CDR3 is CASRHMGPHGELFF. DNA of the CDR3: TGTGCCAGCAGGCATATGGGGCCTCACGGGGAGCTGTTTTTT.

The chain couples TRBV7-9 to TRBJ1-5; the D gene is possibly TRBD1 (5 bases). V was trimmed by 1 base and J by 7 bases, leaving 5 bases between them. Germline V CDR1 and CDR2: SEHNR, FQNEAQ (reference sequence). This CDR3 has 12 residues. Here the CDR3 reads CASSLGGQPQHF. The CDR3 DNA sequence: TGTGCCAGCAGCTTAGGGGGCCAGCCCCAGCATTTT.

CDR3 sequence (DNA): TGTGCCAGCAGTTTCGGGCCGGGACAGAACTATGGCTACACCTTC. Translated, it gives CASSFGPGQNYGYTF. The chain uses TRBV6-5 and TRBJ1-2, with 7 nucleotides matching TRBD1. CDR1 is MNHEY, CDR2 SVGAGI, per germline. CDR3 size: 15 residues. The trim removed 4 bases at V and 2 bases at J, leaving 7 bases unmatched.

The chain recombines TRBV6-1 with TRBJ2-1; 10 positions match TRBD2. Losses at the gene ends were 0 bases for V and 7 bases for J; bases not matched to a gene: 12. Germline lookup yields CDR1 MNHNS and CDR2 SASEGT. This CDR3 comprises 18 residues. The CDR3 region is CASSEALYLAGVGNEQFF. DNA of the CDR3: TGTGCCAGCAGTGAAGCGCTTTACCTAGCGGGAGTAGGAAATGAGCAGTTCTTC.

The rearrangement links TRBV15 to TRBJ1-1; D not resolved. Trimming left V 2 bases short and J 6 bases short, with 25 bases between. The CDR3 runs to 18 residues. Germline CDR1 LNHNV, CDR2 YYDKDF (reference sequence). CDR3: CATSRPIEGTIEDPEAFF. The CDR3 DNA sequence: TGTGCCACCAGCAGACCCATCGAAGGCACCATCGAGGATCCTGAAGCTTTCTTT.

The rearrangement joins TRBV7-9 to TRBJ1-4; unclear D gene. V was pared by 2 bases and J by 2 bases, with 12 bases between. The CDR3 loop spans 16 amino acids. From germline, CDR1 is SEHNR and CDR2 FQNEAQ (reference sequence). The CDR3 here is CASSLSEGLTNEKLFF. The CDR3 coding sequence is TGTGCCAGCAGCTTAAGTGAGGGCTTGACTAATGAAAAACTGTTTTTT.

This clone was recorded only once. One end of the junction fails to match germline, which may point to a read error. V gene TRBV7-8 combines with J gene TRBJ2-7; the D is unclear. CDR3 length equals 12 residues. Germline values: CDR1 SGHVS, CDR2 FQNEAQ. As DNA, the CDR3 is TGTGCCAGCAGCCTATACTCCCACGAGCAGTACTTC. It encodes CASSLYSHEQYF.

This rearrangement joins TRBV4-3 to TRBJ1-5; 7 nucleotides match TRBD1. The junction had 7 bases not matched to a gene; V was cut back by 4 bases and J by 4 bases. Germline CDR1 is LGHNA and CDR2 is YSLEER. CDR3 length: 15 amino acids. The CDR3 DNA is TGCGCCAGCAGCCCTCACAGGGGTCGAAATCAGCCCCAGCATTTT. It encodes CASSPHRGRNQPQHF.

This chain uses TRBV6-6 with TRBJ2-5; 8 nucleotides line up with TRBD1. The CDR3 length is 14 residues. In germline, CDR1 is MNHNY, CDR2 SVGAGI (reference sequence). Trimming at V came to 2 bases and at J to 5 bases, leaving 4 bases not matched to a gene. The DNA of the CDR3 is TGTGCCAGCAGTTACGGACAGGGCTTGGAGACCCAGTACTTC. It specifies CASSYGQGLETQYF.

This sequence joins TRBV19 and TRBJ2-1, with 13 bases that match TRBD2. From germline, CDR1 is LNHDA and CDR2 SQIVND (reference sequence). The CDR3 covers 14 residues. The trim removed 5 bases at V and 8 bases at J, leaving 3 bases unmatched. CDR3 in DNA: TGTGCCAGTAGTGTAGGACTAGCGGGGGATGAGCAGTTCTTC. Translated, it gives CASSVGLAGDEQFF.

The chain joins TRBV7-9 to TRBJ2-5, with D tentatively TRBD1 (6 bases). This CDR3 comprises 16 residues. Trimming pared 2 bases from V and 3 bases from J, leaving 16 bases between. Germline-derived CDR1 and CDR2 are SEHNR and FQNEAQ (reference sequence). The CDR3 protein is CASSLNRVQQKETQYF. DNA of the CDR3: TGTGCCAGCAGCTTAAACAGGGTTCAGCAAAAAGAGACCCAGTACTTC.

This chain uses TRBV19 with TRBJ1-5; TRBD1 aligns across 8 bases. The CDR3 runs to 15 residues. The ends lost 3 bases at V and 3 bases at J; junction bases unmatched: 4. Germline CDR1 is LNHDA and CDR2 is SQIVND (reference sequence). CDR3 DNA: TGTGCCAGTAGTATGGCCAGGGGGCTCAATCAGCCCCAGCATTTT. This encodes CASSMARGLNQPQHF. The full variable domain, with the rest looked up from reference TRBV19 and TRBJ1-5, is DGGITQSPKYLFRKEGQNVTLSCEQNLNHDAMYWYRQDPGQGLRLIYYSQIVNDFQKGDIAEGYSVSREKKESFPLTVTSAQKNPTAFYLCASSMARGLNQPQHFGDGTRLSIL.